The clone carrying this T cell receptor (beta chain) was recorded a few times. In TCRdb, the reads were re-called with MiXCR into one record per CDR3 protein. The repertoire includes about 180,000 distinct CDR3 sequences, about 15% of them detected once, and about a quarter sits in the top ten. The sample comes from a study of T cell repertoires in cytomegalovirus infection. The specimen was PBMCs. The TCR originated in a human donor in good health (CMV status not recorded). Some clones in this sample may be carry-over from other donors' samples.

CDR3 in amino acids: CASTLGGQVSYEQYF. The DNA for the CDR3 is TGTGCCAGCACCTTAGGAGGCCAGGTGTCCTACGAGCAGTACTTC. The V gene is TRBV28, the J gene TRBJ2-7, with D perhaps matching TRBD2 (5 bases). The CDR3 consists of 15 residues. Germline lookup yields CDR1 MDHEN and CDR2 SYDVKM. The V end was cut by 7 bases, the J end by 1 base, with 17 bases between.